The 10 T cell receptor beta chains below all came from one sample that was sequenced in a study of CD8 T cells in Susac syndrome. Random hexamers were used to reverse transcribe an amount of about 0.45 to 1 ug RNA. Each CDR3 protein gets one entry after TCRdb re-called the immunoSEQ multiplex PCR reads with MiXCR. The sample consists of approximately 80,000 distinct CDR3 sequences, more than 85% of them appearing once. The sample was CD8+ T cells from PBMCs. Every receptor here comes from a human donor with multiple sclerosis.

This clonotype appeared a single time. The chain couples TRBV2 to TRBJ1-5, with TRBD1 matching 8 bases. CDR1 and CDR2 from the germline V gene are SNHLY and FYNNEI. With V trimmed by 5 bases and J by 5 bases, 14 bases remained unmatched. The CDR3 has 17 residues. As DNA, the CDR3 is TGTGCCAGCAGTTTCACCGGGACAGGATTGGACGATCAGCCCCAGCATTTT. It is translated as CASSFTGTGLDDQPQHF.

This clonotype was detected only once. The chain couples TRBV12-3 or TRBV12-4 to TRBJ2-3; D not certain. V gave up 6 bases and J gave up 2 bases, with 9 bases separating them. The CDR3 length is 13 residues. The CDR3 DNA follows: TGTGCCAGCAGCTATAATCCCACAGATACGCAGTATTTT. Its translation is CASSYNPTDTQYF.

V usage is TRBV20-1 and J usage is TRBJ2-3; the match to TRBD2 covers 12 bases. The ends lost 0 bases at V and 4 bases at J; junction bases unmatched: 5. The germline gives CDR1 DFQATT, CDR2 SNEGSKA (reference sequence). The CDR3 spans 16 residues. The CDR3 spells CSARDPSGGAPDTQYF. As DNA, the CDR3 is TGCAGTGCTAGAGACCCTAGCGGGGGGGCCCCAGATACGCAGTATTTT.

This rearrangement joins TRBV12-3 or TRBV12-4 to TRBJ2-7; D possibly matches TRBD1 or TRBD2 (6 bases each). The CDR3 consists of 12 residues. The V and J ends lost 3 bases and 11 bases respectively, with 14 bases between them. The CDR3 region is CASSLDNREEYF. For the CDR3, the DNA is TGTGCCAGCAGTTTGGATAACAGGGAGGAGTACTTC.

This clonotype appeared once. This chain uses TRBV11-2 with TRBJ2-1; 11 positions match TRBD2. The CDR3 sequence is 15 residues long. Germline trimming cut 5 bases from V and 7 bases from J; bases unmatched to any gene: 7. Germline values: CDR1 SGHAT, CDR2 FQNNGV. CDR3: CASSVGVAGGNEQFF. For the CDR3, the DNA is TGTGCCAGCAGCGTGGGGGTAGCGGGAGGGAATGAGCAGTTCTTC.

This chain uses TRBV4-1 with TRBJ2-3; TRBD2 agrees at 7 bases. Germline CDR1 reads MGHRA; CDR2 reads YSYEKL. This CDR3 has 14 residues. J lost 4 bases, V lost 4 bases, and 5 bases had no gene match. CDR3 sequence reads: CASSREGEADTQYF. DNA for the CDR3: TGCGCCAGCAGCCGGGAGGGCGAGGCAGATACGCAGTATTTT.

CDR3 nucleotides: TGTGCCAGCGGCTACGAGCAGTACTTC. This encodes CASGYEQYF. V and J are TRBV2 and TRBJ2-7; no firm D call. Trimming took off 8 bases at V and 3 bases at J, with 2 bases between the two ends. CDR1 and CDR2 (germline): SNHLY, FYNNEI. The CDR3 covers 9 residues.

In this sample, this clonotype turned up once. The J gene is TRBJ2-7, the V gene TRBV9, with D possibly TRBD2 on 6 matching bases. CDR3 length: 13 amino acids. With 5 bases removed from V and 1 base from J, the gap between germline ends came to 10 bases. Looked up from germline, CDR1 is SGDLS and CDR2 is YYNGEE. DNA of the CDR3: TGTGCCAGCAGTGCGGGACGATCCTACGAGCAGTACTTC. This gives the protein CASSAGRSYEQYF.

The V and J genes are TRBV4-3 and TRBJ2-1, with 13 bases matching TRBD2. J was trimmed by 4 bases and V by 4 bases; bases with no gene match: 4. Germline CDR1 LGHNA, CDR2 YSLEER. This CDR3 has 16 residues. CDR3 in amino acids: CASSPWTSGRYNEQFF. CDR3 sequence (DNA): TGCGCCAGCAGCCCCTGGACTAGCGGGAGATACAATGAGCAGTTCTTC.

The genes are TRBV7-8 and TRBJ2-1; D might be TRBD1 (6 bases). The CDR3 length is 13 residues. The ends were cut back, 2 bases at V and 6 bases at J, with 8 bases in the middle. Germline V gene sequence: CDR1 SGHVS, CDR2 FQNEAQ. Written as DNA, the CDR3 is TGTGCCAGCAGCTTAAGACAGGCCAATGAGCAGTTCTTC. The encoded protein is CASSLRQANEQFF.